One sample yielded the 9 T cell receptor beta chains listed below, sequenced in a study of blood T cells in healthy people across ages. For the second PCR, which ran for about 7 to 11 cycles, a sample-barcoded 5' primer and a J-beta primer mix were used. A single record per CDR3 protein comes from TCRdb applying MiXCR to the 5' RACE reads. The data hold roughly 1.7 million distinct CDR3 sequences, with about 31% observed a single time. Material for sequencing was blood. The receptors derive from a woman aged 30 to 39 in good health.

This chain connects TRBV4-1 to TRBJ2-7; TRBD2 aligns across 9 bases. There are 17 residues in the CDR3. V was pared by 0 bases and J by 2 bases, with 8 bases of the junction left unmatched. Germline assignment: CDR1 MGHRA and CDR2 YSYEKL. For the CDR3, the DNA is TGCGCCAGCAGCCAAGAGGCGCCTATAGCGGGAGCCTACGAGCAGTACTTC. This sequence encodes CASSQEAPIAGAYEQYF.

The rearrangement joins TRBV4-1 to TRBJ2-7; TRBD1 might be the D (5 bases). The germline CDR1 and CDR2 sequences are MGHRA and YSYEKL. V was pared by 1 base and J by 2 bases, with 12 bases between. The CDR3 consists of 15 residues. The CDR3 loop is CASSQGLDSAYEQYF. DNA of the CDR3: TGCGCCAGCAGCCAAGGACTTGACAGTGCCTACGAGCAGTACTTC.

CDR3 loop: CASSQDRSQREQYF. The CDR3 DNA sequence: TGCGCCAGCAGCCAAGATCGGTCCCAAAGGGAGCAGTACTTC. The chain recombines TRBV4-1 with TRBJ2-5, with D maybe TRBD2 (5 bases). V lost 0 bases to trimming and J lost 11 bases, with 16 bases between them. This CDR3 has 14 residues. The germline gives CDR1 MGHRA, CDR2 YSYEKL.

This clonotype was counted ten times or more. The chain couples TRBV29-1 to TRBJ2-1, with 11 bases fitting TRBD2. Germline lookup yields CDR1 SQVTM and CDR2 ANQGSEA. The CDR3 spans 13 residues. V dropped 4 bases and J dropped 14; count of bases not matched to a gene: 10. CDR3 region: CSVALTSGGEEFF. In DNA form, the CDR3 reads TGCAGCGTTGCCCTAACTAGCGGGGGAGAGGAGTTCTTC.

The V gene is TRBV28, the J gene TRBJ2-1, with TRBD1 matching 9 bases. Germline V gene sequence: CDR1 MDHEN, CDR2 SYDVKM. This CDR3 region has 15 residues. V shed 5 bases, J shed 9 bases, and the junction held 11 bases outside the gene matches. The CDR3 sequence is CASSLRQGGYGEQFF. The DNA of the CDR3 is TGTGCCAGCAGTCTGAGACAGGGGGGTTATGGTGAGCAGTTCTTC.

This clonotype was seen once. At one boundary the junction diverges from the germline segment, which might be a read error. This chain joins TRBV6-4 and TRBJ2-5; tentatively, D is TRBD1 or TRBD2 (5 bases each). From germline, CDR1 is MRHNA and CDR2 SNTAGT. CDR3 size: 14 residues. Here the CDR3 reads CASSGHGSGETQYF. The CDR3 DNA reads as TGTGCCAGTAGTGGACACGGAAGCGGAGAGACCCAGTACTTC.

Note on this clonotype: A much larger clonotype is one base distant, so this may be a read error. The CDR3 protein is CASSVALAEYNEQFF. The CDR3, as DNA: TGTGCCAGCAGCGTAGCACTAGCGGAATACAATGAGCAGTTCTTC. This chain uses TRBV9 with TRBJ2-1; 8 bases match TRBD2. Germline CDR1 SGDLS, CDR2 YYNGEE. The V segment lost 0 bases and the J segment 4 bases; nucleotides outside the gene matches: 3. CDR3 length: 15 amino acids.

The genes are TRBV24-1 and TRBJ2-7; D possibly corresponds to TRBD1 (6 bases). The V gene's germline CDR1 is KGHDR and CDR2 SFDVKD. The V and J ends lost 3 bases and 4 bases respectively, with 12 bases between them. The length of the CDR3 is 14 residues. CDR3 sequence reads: CATSDTRRGYEQYF. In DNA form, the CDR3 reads TGTGCCACCAGTGATACTCGTAGGGGGTACGAGCAGTACTTC.

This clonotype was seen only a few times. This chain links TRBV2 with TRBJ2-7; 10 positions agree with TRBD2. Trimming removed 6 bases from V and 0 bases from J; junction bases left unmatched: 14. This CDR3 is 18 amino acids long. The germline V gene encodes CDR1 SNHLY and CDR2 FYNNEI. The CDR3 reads CASRTPSLGLANSYEQYF. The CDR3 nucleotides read TGTGCCAGCAGAACCCCGTCCCTGGGACTAGCGAACTCCTACGAGCAGTACTTC.